This T cell receptor beta chain was found in a study of blood T cell repertoires in COVID-19. Study-wide background: Both acute and convalescent COVID-19 samples were obtained from the United States, Italy and Spain. Sample material is recorded as cDNA or gDNA derived from T cells, B-cell-depleted T cells, or PBMCs.

With V trimmed by 6 bases and J by 5 bases, 4 bases remained unmatched. The CDR3 is 13 amino acids. Original methodology: Nucleated cell counts were estimated from reference gene primer amplification. Using immunoSEQ multiplex PCR, the repertoire was profiled, and TCRdb retains in-frame clones only, with some absent. That table is the source of V, J and clone size, and D and trimming were worked out from the DNA. The repertoire includes tens of thousands of clones, approximately 91% of them detected once, and 5.5% to 8% sits in the top ten. This receptor was taken from a man in his fifties with active COVID-19. Sequences were obtained from peripheral blood. The V and J genes are TRBV12-3 or TRBV12-4 and TRBJ2-4; 7 bases agree with TRBD2. The CDR3 DNA reads as TGTGCCAGCAGGAGGGAGGGGCAAAACATTCAGTACTTC. Translating it yields CASRREGQNIQYF.